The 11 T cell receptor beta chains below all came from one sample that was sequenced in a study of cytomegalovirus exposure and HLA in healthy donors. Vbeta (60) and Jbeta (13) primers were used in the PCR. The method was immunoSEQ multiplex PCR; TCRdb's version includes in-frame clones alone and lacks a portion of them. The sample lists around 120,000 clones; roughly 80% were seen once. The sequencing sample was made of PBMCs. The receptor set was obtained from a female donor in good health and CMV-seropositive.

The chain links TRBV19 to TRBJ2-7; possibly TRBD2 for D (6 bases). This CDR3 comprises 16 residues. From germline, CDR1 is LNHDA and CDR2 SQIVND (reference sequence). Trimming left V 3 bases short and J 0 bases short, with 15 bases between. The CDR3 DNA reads TGTGCCAGTAGTATCGGACTACTAACGAGCTCCTACGAGCAGTACTTC. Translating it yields CASSIGLLTSSYEQYF.

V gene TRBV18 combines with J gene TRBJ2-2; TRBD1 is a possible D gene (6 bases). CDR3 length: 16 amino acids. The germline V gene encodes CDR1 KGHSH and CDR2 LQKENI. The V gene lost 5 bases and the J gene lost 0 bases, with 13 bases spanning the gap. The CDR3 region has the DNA TGTGCCAGCTCAGAGGGGGTCACAACGAACACCGGGGAGCTGTTTTTT. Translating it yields CASSEGVTTNTGELFF.

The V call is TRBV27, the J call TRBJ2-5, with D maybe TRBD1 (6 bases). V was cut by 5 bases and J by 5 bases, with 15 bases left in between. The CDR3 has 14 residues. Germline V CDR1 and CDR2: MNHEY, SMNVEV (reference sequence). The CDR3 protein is CASSEWGPRETQYF. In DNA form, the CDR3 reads TGTGCCAGCAGTGAGTGGGGGCCTCGGGAGACCCAGTACTTC.

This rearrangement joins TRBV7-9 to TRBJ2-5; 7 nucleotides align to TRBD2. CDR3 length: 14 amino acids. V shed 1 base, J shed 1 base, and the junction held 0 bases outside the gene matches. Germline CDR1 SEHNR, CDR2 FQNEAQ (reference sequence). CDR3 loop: CASSLGGGQETQYF. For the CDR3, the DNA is TGTGCCAGCAGCTTAGGGGGGGGCCAAGAGACCCAGTACTTC.

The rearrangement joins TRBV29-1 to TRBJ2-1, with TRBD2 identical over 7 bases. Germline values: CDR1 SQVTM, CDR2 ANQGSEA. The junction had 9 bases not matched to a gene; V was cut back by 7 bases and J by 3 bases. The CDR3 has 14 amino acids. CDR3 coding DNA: TGCAGCGCCTCCGGACGGGGGGACTACAATGAGCAGTTCTTC. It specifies CSASGRGDYNEQFF.

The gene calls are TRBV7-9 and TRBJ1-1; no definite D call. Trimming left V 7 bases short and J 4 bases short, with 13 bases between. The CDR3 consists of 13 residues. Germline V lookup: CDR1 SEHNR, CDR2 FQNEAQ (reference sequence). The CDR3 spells CASTQEGGTEAFF. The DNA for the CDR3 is TGTGCCAGCACCCAGGAGGGCGGCACTGAAGCTTTCTTT.

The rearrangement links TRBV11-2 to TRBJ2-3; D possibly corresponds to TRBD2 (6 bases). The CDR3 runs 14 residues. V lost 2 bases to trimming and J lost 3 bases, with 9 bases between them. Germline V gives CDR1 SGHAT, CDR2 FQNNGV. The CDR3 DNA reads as TGTGCCAGCAGCTTAATAGCGGCTACAGATACGCAGTATTTT. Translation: CASSLIAATDTQYF.

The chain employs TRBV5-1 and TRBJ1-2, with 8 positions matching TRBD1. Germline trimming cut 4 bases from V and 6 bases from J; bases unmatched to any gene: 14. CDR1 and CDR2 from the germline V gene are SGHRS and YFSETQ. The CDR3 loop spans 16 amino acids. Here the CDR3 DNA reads TGCGCCAGCAGCCAAAATCAGAGGACAGGGCGGGATGGCTACACCTTC. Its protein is CASSQNQRTGRDGYTF.

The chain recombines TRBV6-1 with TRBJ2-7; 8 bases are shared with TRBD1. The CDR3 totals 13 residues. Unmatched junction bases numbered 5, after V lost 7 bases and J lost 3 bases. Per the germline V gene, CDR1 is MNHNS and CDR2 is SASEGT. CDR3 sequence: CASTTGAFYEQYF. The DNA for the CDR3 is TGTGCCAGCACGACAGGGGCCTTCTACGAGCAGTACTTC.

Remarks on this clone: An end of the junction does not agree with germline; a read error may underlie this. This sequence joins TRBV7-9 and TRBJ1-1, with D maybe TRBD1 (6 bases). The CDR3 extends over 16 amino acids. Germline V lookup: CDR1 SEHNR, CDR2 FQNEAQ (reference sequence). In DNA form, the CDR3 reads TGTTCCAGCAGCTTAGGGGGGGGAGGGGGAAACGATGAAGCTTTCTTT. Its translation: CSSSLGGGGGNDEAFF.

For the CDR3, the DNA is TGTGCCAGCAGACGCGACAGGACGCAAGGCTACACCTTC. Its protein is CASRRDRTQGYTF. The chain joins TRBV28 to TRBJ1-2; a possible D gene is TRBD1 (6 bases). V lost 6 bases, J lost 8 bases, and 16 bases lay in between. The V gene's germline CDR1 is MDHEN and CDR2 SYDVKM. CDR3 length: 13 amino acids.